This T cell receptor (beta chain) was obtained from a study of cytomegalovirus exposure and HLA in healthy donors. Study-level background: Most donors, about 77% of a few hundred genotyped, fell in the Caucasian-associated ancestry cluster.

Comment on this clone: Its specificity is not known.

The PCR ran on 60 Vbeta and 13 Jbeta primers. Sequenced by immunoSEQ multiplex PCR; TCRdb stores in-frame clones only, minus some. This sample has about 270,000 clones, with just over 85% found just once. V shed 1 base and J 5 bases; nucleotides not matched to a gene: 8. CDR3 length equals 17 residues. CDR1 and CDR2 from the germline V gene are LGHNT and FRNRAP. Study-wide findings and caveats: Cytomegalovirus status, reportedly, was diagnosed with high specificity and sensitivity by the classifier.

The rearrangement uses TRBV12-5 and TRBJ2-1, with TRBD2 matching 10 bases. The sample taken for sequencing was PBMCs. The source of this sequence is a man between 35 and 55 years old in good health and CMV-seropositive. The CDR3 region has the DNA TGTGCTAGTGGTTTGGATTCGAGCGGGAGGGCCAACAATGAGCAGTTCTTC. This gives the protein CASGLDSSGRANNEQFF.